The 9 T cell receptor beta chains presented below share a single source sample, sequenced in a study of shared clonotypes between healthy human individuals. Using immunoSEQ multiplex PCR, the repertoire was profiled, and TCRdb retains in-frame clones only, with some absent. The table shows roughly 2 million clones, with 85% to 95% occurring only once. Sequenced sample: naive CD4+ T cells sorted from blood. Sample subset: CD45RA+ positively selected. The receptors were gathered from a man in his late teens or twenties in good health.

The rearrangement joins TRBV6-1 to TRBJ2-5; D unresolved. V was pared by 0 bases and J by 1 base, with 9 bases between. The length of the CDR3 is 15 residues. The germline V gene encodes CDR1 MNHNS and CDR2 SASEGT. The CDR3 here is CASSEALHIQETQYF. Written as DNA, the CDR3 is TGTGCCAGCAGTGAAGCGCTTCACATCCAAGAGACCCAGTACTTC.

On this clone: Distinct nucleotide sequences in the sample also encode this CDR3. V usage is TRBV29-1 and J usage is TRBJ2-3, with D unclear. The V end was cut by 4 bases, the J end by 6 bases, with 5 bases between. The germline gives CDR1 SQVTM, CDR2 ANQGSEA. This CDR3 region has 10 residues. CDR3 in amino acids: CSVGADTQYF. The CDR3 DNA follows: TGCAGCGTTGGGGCGGATACGCAGTATTTT.

Details on this clone: A read error may produce the germline difference seen at one junction end. The V gene is TRBV4-3, the J gene TRBJ2-3, with D possibly TRBD1 on 5 matching bases. The CDR3 has 14 residues. CDR1 is LGHNA, CDR2 YSLEER, per germline. The CDR3 nucleotides are TGCGCCAGCAGCGACCCCTGGGGCACAGATACGCGGTATTTT. Translating gives CASSDPWGTDTRYF.

The genes are TRBV28 and TRBJ2-5; 7 nucleotides align to TRBD1. The germline V gene encodes CDR1 MDHEN and CDR2 SYDVKM. This CDR3 has 13 amino acids. The J segment lost 3 bases and the V segment lost 5 bases, leaving 3 bases of the junction unmatched. The CDR3 spells CASSIGTEETQYF. The CDR3 nucleotides read TGTGCCAGCAGTATCGGGACAGAAGAGACCCAGTACTTC.

The gene calls are TRBV7-2 and TRBJ1-2; possibly TRBD1 for D (5 bases). CDR3 length: 14 amino acids. Trimming left V 6 bases short and J 4 bases short, with 15 bases between. The germline CDR1 and CDR2 sequences are SGHTA and FQGNSA. The CDR3 nucleotides read TGTGCCAGCAGTTTGATGGGGCAGGTCTATGGCTACACCTTC. Protein product: CASSLMGQVYGYTF.

Notes on this clone: One junction end disagrees with the germline gene, perhaps due to a read error. The chain employs TRBV7-6 and TRBJ2-1; 10 nucleotides line up with TRBD2. Germline-derived CDR1 and CDR2 are SGHVS and FNYEAQ. CDR3 length equals 16 residues. CDR3 sequence reads: CASSLGRQGAGGAPVF. Here the CDR3 DNA reads TGTGCCAGCAGCTTAGGCAGGCAAGGAGCGGGAGGGGCACCCGTCTTC.

V usage is TRBV4-2 and J usage is TRBJ2-3; 7 nucleotides match TRBD2. Germline assignment: CDR1 LGHNA and CDR2 YNFKEQ. Trimming at V came to 1 base and at J to 3 bases, leaving 10 bases not matched to a gene. The CDR3 is 17 amino acids. The DNA for the CDR3 is TGTGCCAGCAGCCAAGGGGAGGGCCAGGGTCGGACAGATACGCAGTATTTT. Translation: CASSQGEGQGRTDTQYF.

J is TRBJ1-5 and V is TRBV2; the D is unclear. CDR3 length: 12 amino acids. Germline CDR1 is SNHLY and CDR2 is FYNNEI. Trimming removed 3 bases from V and 9 bases from J, with 9 bases in between. The CDR3 sequence: CASSDGERPQHF. CDR3 DNA sequence: TGTGCCAGCAGTGACGGGGAGCGGCCCCAGCATTTT.

V is TRBV5-6 and J is TRBJ1-2, with no clear D. The CDR3 covers 12 residues. Germline V gene data show CDR1 as SGHDT and CDR2 as YYEEEE. V was shortened by 1 base and J by 8 bases, with 9 bases between the two germline ends. As DNA, the CDR3 is TGTGCCAGCAGCTTGACACGGGTAGGCTACACCTTC. It is translated as CASSLTRVGYTF.